The rows below give T cell receptor beta chains drawn from one sample of a study of blood T cell repertoires in COVID-19. Produced via immunoSEQ multiplex PCR; TCRdb's table is partial and in-frame only. Of about 440,000 clones listed, around 89% are singletons. The sequenced material came from peripheral blood. The receptors were gathered from a woman in her thirties with acute or convalescent COVID-19. Each CDR3 is given with its conserved first and last residue. Each record gives: V gene, J gene, CDR3 protein.

>TRBV5-4|TRBJ2-7
CASSPETGGIYEQYF
>TRBV25-1|TRBJ2-3
CASSESVGDTQYF
>TRBV21-1|TRBJ1-5
CASSAEQGSNNQPQHF
>TRBV27|TRBJ2-1
CASSLGRRNEQFF
>TRBV7-8|TRBJ2-3
CASSSDGTSGGTDTQYF
>TRBV19|TRBJ1-2
CASSIKSFETGDLGYTF
>TRBV28|TRBJ2-7
CASSAGTYEQYF
>TRBV11-2|TRBJ2-7
CASSWAGTRESYEQYF
>TRBV28|TRBJ1-2
CASSFRTRVNYGYTF
>TRBV7-3|TRBJ2-1
CASSKAGTAPNEQFF
>TRBV9|TRBJ2-7
CASSASSAYEQYF
>TRBV6-5|TRBJ1-2
CASTRGYGYTF
>TRBV3-1/TRBV3-2|TRBJ1-2
CASSQPDYGYTF
>TRBV11-2|TRBJ2-1
CASSLASDANEQFF
>TRBV3-1/TRBV3-2|TRBJ2-6
CASSQTSYGANVLTF
>TRBV9|TRBJ1-5
CASSPTPDRAQHF
>TRBV14|TRBJ2-1
CASRRSSYNEQFF
>TRBV11-3|TRBJ2-2
CASSPRGGDTGELFF
>TRBV5-1|TRBJ1-6
CASSTDSLYSPLHF
>TRBV28|TRBJ1-3
CASSFSGVPNSGNTIYF
>TRBV19|TRBJ1-5
CASSIAGDSNQPQHF
>TRBV7-9|TRBJ2-3
CASNDGGRGAADTQYF
>TRBV5-4|TRBJ2-1
CASSPGLAGGGEQFF
>TRBV6-1|TRBJ2-7
CASSESSEQYF
>TRBV25-1|TRBJ1-1
CASSVGQPNTEAFF
>TRBV5-4|TRBJ2-7
CASSPRVTGAYEQYF
>TRBV5-1|TRBJ2-5
CASRQGSLETQYF
>TRBV11-1|TRBJ2-7
CASSLDQARNEQYF
>TRBV3-1/TRBV3-2|TRBJ2-5
CASSQDPNRRTLQETQYF
>TRBV2|TRBJ1-2
CASSGGNRGLYGYTF
>TRBV28|TRBJ2-7
CASSFIGTSGGSYEQYF
>TRBV9|TRBJ2-7
CASSVAYGVVYEQYF
>TRBV27|TRBJ2-6
CASSLFILGDYSGANVLTF
>TRBV30|TRBJ2-3
CAWGLTGHNTDTQYF
>TRBV6-5|TRBJ2-5
CASRGDRILQETQYF
>TRBV6-6|TRBJ2-5
CASSYAKGQLQETQYF
>TRBV6-5|TRBJ1-1
CASSPRVRNTEAFF
>TRBV6-2/TRBV6-3|TRBJ1-5
CASSFEDRYQPQHF
>TRBV7-9|TRBJ1-2
CASSLAGGDGYTF
>TRBV21-1|TRBJ2-5
CASSKAGRFETQYF
>TRBV7-9|TRBJ1-4
CASSSGQGANEKLFF
>TRBV6-5|TRBJ1-1
CASIITGWLNTEAFF
>TRBV7-7|TRBJ2-2
CASSLTRGTGELFF